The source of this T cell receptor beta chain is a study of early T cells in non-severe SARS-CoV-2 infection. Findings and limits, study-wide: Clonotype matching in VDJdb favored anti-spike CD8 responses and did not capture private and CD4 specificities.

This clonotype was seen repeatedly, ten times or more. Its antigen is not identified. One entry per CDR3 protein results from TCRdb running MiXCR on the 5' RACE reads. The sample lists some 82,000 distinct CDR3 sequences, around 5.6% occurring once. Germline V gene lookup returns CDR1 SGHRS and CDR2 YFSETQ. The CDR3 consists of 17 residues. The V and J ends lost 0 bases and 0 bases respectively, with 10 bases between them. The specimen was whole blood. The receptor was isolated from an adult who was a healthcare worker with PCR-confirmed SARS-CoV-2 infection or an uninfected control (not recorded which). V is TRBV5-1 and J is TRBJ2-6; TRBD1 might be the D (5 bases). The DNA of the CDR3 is TGCGCCAGCAGCTTGGGACAGAGGAGCTCTGGGGCCAACGTCCTGACTTTC. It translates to CASSLGQRSSGANVLTF.